This record covers a single T cell receptor (beta chain). Its specificity is not known. These data come from a study of T-cell memory formation after mild COVID-19. Study-level findings and limits: Clones that contracted clustered mainly in CM and EM if CD4+ and in EMRA if CD8+. Pre-infection memory harbored some responding clones, suggesting cross-reactive memory joined.

5'RACE with constant-segment primers yielded barcoded, UMI-tagged TCR alpha and TCR beta cDNA libraries. TCRdb passed the 5' RACE reads through MiXCR, listing each CDR3 protein once. This sample has 400,000 or so distinct CDR3 sequences, with about 21% found just once. This clonotype originated in an adult woman who had mild COVID-19 (a few samples of this study predate the infection). Cell type and time point are not known. The sequencing sample was made of PBMCs or a T cell subset sorted from them (not recorded which).

The CDR3 loop reads CASSLARLTDTQYF. The CDR3 DNA reads TGTGCCAGCAGTTTAGCCAGGCTCACGGATACGCAGTATTTT. The V and J genes are TRBV12-3 or TRBV12-4 and TRBJ2-3; D unclear. Trimming left V 0 bases short and J 6 bases short, with 10 bases between. This CDR3 is 14 amino acids long.